This T cell receptor (beta chain) comes out of a study of T-cell memory formation after mild COVID-19. About the research overall: TCR clustering was largely donor specific. General observations from the study: SARS-CoV-2 specificity of second-wave clones peaking day 37 was unconfirmed.

TCRdb ran MiXCR on the 5' RACE reads and lists one entry per CDR3 protein. The sample has 100,000 or so distinct CDR3 sequences, approximately 10% seen once. Note on this clonotype: What it binds is not known.

The CDR3 totals 12 residues. V lost 4 bases, J lost 2 bases, and 6 bases lay in between. The germline V gene has CDR1 SQVTM and CDR2 ANQGSEA. The source of this sequence is a man aged 18 to 30 who had mild COVID-19 (a few samples of this study predate the infection). Cell type and time point are not known. The chain uses TRBV29-1 and TRBJ1-5; TRBD1 might be the D (6 bases). The sample was PBMCs or a T cell subset sorted from them (not recorded which). The DNA for the CDR3 is TGCAGCGTTGGACAGGGCAATCAGCCCCAGCATTTT. Its protein product is CSVGQGNQPQHF.